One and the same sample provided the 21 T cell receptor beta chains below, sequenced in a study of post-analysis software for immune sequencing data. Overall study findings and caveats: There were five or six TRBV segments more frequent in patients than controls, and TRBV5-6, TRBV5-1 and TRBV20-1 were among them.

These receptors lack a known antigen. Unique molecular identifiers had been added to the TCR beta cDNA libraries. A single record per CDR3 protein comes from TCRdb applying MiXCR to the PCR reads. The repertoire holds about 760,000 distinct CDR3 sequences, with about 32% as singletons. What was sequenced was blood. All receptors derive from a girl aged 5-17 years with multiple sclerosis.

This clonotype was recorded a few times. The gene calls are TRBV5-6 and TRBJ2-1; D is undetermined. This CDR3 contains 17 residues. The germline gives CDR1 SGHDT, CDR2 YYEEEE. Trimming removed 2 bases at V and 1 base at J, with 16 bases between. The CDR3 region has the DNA TGTGCCAGCAGCTTCCGGGCAAGTTCTATTTCCTACAATGAGCAGTTCTTC. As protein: CASSFRASSISYNEQFF.

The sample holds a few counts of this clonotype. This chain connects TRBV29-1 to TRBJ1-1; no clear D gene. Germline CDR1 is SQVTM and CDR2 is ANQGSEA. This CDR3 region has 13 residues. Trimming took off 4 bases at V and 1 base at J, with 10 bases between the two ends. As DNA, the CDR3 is TGCAGCGTTGTCGGGCTCGGGAACACTGAAGCTTTCTTT. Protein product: CSVVGLGNTEAFF. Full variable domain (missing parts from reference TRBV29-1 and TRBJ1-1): SAVISQKPSRDICQRGTSLTIQCQVDSQVTMMFWYRQQPGQSLTLIATANQGSEATYESGFVIDKFPISRPNLTFSTLTVSNMSPEDSSIYLCSVVGLGNTEAFFGQGTRLTVV.

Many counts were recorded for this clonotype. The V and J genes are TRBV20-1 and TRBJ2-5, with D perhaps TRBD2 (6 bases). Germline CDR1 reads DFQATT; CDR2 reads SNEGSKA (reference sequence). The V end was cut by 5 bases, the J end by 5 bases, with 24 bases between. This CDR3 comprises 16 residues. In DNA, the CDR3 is TGCAGTGCTCAATCAGCGGGTAGCCCTATGTGGGAGACCCAGTACTTC. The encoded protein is CSAQSAGSPMWETQYF.

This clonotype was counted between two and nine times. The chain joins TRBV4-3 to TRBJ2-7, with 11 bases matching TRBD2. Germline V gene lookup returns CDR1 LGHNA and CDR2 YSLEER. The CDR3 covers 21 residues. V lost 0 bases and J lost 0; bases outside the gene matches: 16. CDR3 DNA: TGCGCCAGCAGCCAAGATTATTATCCGGGACTAGCGGCCGGGAGCTCCTACGAGCAGTACTTC. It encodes CASSQDYYPGLAAGSSYEQYF.

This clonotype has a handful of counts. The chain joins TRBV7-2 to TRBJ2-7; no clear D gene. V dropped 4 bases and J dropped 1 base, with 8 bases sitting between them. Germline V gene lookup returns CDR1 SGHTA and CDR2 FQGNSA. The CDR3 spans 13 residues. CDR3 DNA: TGTGCCAGCAGCTGGTGGATATCCTACGAGCAGTACTTC. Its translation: CASSWWISYEQYF.

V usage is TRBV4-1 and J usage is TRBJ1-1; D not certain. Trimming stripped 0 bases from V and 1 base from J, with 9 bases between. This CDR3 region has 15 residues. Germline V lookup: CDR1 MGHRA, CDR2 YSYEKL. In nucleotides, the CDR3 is TGCGCCAGCAGCCAAGAGATAGGGAGGAACACTGAAGCTTTCTTT. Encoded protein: CASSQEIGRNTEAFF.

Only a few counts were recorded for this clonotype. CDR3 sequence reads: CASSNPGGAGTNEQFF. The CDR3 DNA is TGTGCCAGCAGCAACCCCGGGGGGGCCGGTACTAATGAGCAGTTCTTC. V usage is TRBV7-2 and J usage is TRBJ2-1; 8 positions agree with TRBD2. The CDR3 loop spans 16 amino acids. Germline CDR1 is SGHTA and CDR2 is FQGNSA. V lost 5 bases to trimming and J lost 7 bases; unmatched junction nucleotides: 13. The complete variable domain, with remaining parts taken from reference TRBV7-2 and TRBJ2-1, reads GAGVSQSPSNKVTEKGKDVELRCDPISGHTALYWYRQSLGQGLEFLIYFQGNSAPDKSGLPSDRFSAERTGGSVSTLTIQRTQQEDSAVYLCASSNPGGAGTNEQFFGPGTRLTVL.

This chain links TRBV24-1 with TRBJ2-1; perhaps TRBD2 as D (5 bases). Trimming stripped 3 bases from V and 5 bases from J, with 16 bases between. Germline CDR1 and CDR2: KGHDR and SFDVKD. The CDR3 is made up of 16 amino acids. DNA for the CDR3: TGTGCCACCAGTGATCCCCGGCGGAGCGGAAACAATGAGCAGTTCTTC. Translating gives CATSDPRRSGNNEQFF.

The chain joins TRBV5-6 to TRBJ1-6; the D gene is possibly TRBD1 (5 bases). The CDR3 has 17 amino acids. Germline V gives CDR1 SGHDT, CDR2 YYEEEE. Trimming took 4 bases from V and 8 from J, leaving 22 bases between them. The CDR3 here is CASSAAVGGDPHSPLHF. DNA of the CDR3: TGTGCCAGCAGCGCCGCTGTGGGGGGGGATCCCCATTCACCCCTCCACTTT.

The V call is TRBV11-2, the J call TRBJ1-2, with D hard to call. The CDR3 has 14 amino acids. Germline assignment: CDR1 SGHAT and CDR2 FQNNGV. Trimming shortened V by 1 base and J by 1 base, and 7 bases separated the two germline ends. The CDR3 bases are TGTGCCAGCAGCTTAGGGGTGGATAACTATGGCTACACCTTC. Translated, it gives CASSLGVDNYGYTF.

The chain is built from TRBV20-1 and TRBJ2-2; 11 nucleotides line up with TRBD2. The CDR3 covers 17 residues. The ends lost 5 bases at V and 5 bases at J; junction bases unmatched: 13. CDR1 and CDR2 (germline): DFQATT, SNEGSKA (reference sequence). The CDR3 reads CSAARTSGRRGTGELFF. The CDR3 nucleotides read TGCAGTGCTGCCAGGACTAGCGGGCGGAGGGGTACCGGGGAGCTGTTTTTT.

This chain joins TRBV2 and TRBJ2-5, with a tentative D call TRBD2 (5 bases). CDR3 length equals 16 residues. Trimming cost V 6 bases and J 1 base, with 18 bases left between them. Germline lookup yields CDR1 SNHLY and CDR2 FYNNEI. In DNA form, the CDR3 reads TGTGCCAGCAGGAGGGTTCTGGAGCGGACCCAAGAGACCCAGTACTTC. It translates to CASRRVLERTQETQYF.

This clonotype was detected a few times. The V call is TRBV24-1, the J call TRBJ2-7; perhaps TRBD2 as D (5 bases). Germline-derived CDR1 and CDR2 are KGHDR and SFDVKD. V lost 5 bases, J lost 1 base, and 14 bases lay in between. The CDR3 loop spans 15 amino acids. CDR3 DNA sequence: TGTGCCACCAGTGGAGTAGCGCACGATTCCTACGAGCAGTACTTC. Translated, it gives CATSGVAHDSYEQYF.

The CDR3 sequence is CSASQGPLSTDTQYF. CDR3 nucleotide sequence: TGCAGTGCTAGTCAGGGACCCCTCAGCACAGATACGCAGTATTTT. The chain employs TRBV20-1 and TRBJ2-3; D may match TRBD1 or TRBD2 (5 bases each). Per the germline V gene, CDR1 is DFQATT and CDR2 is SNEGSKA (reference sequence). The V end was cut by 3 bases, the J end by 0 bases, with 13 bases between. The CDR3 runs 15 residues.

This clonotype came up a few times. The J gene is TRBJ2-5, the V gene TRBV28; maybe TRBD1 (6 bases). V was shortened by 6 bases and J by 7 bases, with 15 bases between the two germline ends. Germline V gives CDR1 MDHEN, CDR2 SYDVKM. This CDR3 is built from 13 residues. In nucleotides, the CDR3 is TGTGCCAGCAGGGAGACAGGCAGCGGGACCCAGTACTTC. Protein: CASRETGSGTQYF.

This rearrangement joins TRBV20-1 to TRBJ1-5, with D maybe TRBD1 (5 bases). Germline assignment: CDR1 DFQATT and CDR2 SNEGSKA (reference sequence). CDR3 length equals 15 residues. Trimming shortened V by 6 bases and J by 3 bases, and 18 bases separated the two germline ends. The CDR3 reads CSACPPGGNNQPQHF. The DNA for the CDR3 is TGCAGTGCCTGCCCGCCCGGGGGAAACAATCAGCCCCAGCATTTT.

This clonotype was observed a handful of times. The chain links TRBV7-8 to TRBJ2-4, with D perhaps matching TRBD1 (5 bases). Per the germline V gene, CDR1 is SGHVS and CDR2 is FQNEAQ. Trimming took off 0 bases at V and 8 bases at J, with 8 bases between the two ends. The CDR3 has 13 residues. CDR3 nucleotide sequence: TGTGCCAGCAGCTTAGCGCCACAGGACATTCAGTACTTC. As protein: CASSLAPQDIQYF.

DNA for the CDR3: TGTGCCACCAGCAGAGATTTAGGGCGGATTAATGAAAAACTGTTTTTT. The encoded protein is CATSRDLGRINEKLFF. V usage is TRBV15 and J usage is TRBJ1-4; D is unclear. The V gene's germline CDR1 is LNHNV and CDR2 YYDKDF (reference sequence). The germline V and J ends were trimmed by 0 bases and 4 bases, with 12 bases remaining between them. There are 16 residues in the CDR3. Combining the CDR3 with reference TRBV15 and TRBJ1-4 gives the whole variable domain DAMVIQNPRYQVTQFGKPVTLSCSQTLNHNVMYWYQQKSSQAPKLLFHYYDKDFNNEADTPDNFQSRRPNTSFCFLDIRSPGLGDTAMYLCATSRDLGRINEKLFFGSGTQLSVL.

The CDR3 here is CASSLVFQAGRTQYF. The CDR3 DNA is TGTGCCAGCAGCTTAGTGTTCCAGGCCGGGAGGACCCAGTACTTC. The V and J genes are TRBV7-2 and TRBJ2-5; tentatively, D is TRBD2 (6 bases). Trimming took 1 base from V and 7 from J, leaving 16 bases between them. CDR1 and CDR2 from the germline V gene are SGHTA and FQGNSA. This CDR3 comprises 15 residues. The whole variable domain, remainder taken from reference TRBV7-2 and TRBJ2-5, is GAGVSQSPSNKVTEKGKDVELRCDPISGHTALYWYRQSLGQGLEFLIYFQGNSAPDKSGLPSDRFSAERTGGSVSTLTIQRTQQEDSAVYLCASSLVFQAGRTQYFGPGTRLLVL.

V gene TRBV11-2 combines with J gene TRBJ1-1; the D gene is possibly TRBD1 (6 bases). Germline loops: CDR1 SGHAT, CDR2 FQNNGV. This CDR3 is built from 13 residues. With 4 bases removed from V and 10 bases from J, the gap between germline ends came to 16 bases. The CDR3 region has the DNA TGTGCCAGCAGCTGGGGGCAGGCTGCGGGAGCTTTCTTT. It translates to CASSWGQAAGAFF. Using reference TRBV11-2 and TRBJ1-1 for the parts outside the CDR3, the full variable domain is EAGVAQSPRYKIIEKRQSVAFWCNPISGHATLYWYQQILGQGPKLLIQFQNNGVVDDSQLPKDRFSAERLKGVDSTLKIQPAKLEDSAVYLCASSWGQAAGAFFGQGTRLTVV.

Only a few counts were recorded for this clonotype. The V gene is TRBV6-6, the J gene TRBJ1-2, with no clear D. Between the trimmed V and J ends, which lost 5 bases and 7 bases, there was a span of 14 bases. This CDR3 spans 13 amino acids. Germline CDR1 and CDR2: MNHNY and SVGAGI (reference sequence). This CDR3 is CASSNIGSGGYTF. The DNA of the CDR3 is TGTGCCAGCAGTAATATCGGCTCGGGTGGCTACACCTTC.